This T cell receptor (beta chain) was observed in a study of blood T cell repertoires in COVID-19. Study context: T cells, B-cell-depleted T cells, or PBMCs supplied cDNA or gDNA.

Clones were sequenced by immunoSEQ multiplex PCR, and TCRdb holds only the in-frame ones, with some missing. Found here are under 300,000 clones, approximately 83% of them singletons; the top ten hold about 3.3%. Germline CDR1 is ENHRY and CDR2 is SYGVKD. The CDR3 has 15 amino acids. With 3 bases clipped from V and 10 bases from J, the junction kept 7 bases outside the gene matches. The age range of participants was about 18 to 95 years, with residence in around 22 US areas. Sequencing was carried out using PBMCs or T cells enriched from blood (not recorded which). J is TRBJ1-6 and V is TRBV10-3; 9 nucleotides align to TRBD1. The TCR was taken from a woman in her forties with acute COVID-19. CDR3 sequence: CAISEGGTGNSPLHF. The CDR3 DNA follows: TGTGCCATCAGTGAAGGGGGGACAGGGAACTCACCCCTCCACTTT.